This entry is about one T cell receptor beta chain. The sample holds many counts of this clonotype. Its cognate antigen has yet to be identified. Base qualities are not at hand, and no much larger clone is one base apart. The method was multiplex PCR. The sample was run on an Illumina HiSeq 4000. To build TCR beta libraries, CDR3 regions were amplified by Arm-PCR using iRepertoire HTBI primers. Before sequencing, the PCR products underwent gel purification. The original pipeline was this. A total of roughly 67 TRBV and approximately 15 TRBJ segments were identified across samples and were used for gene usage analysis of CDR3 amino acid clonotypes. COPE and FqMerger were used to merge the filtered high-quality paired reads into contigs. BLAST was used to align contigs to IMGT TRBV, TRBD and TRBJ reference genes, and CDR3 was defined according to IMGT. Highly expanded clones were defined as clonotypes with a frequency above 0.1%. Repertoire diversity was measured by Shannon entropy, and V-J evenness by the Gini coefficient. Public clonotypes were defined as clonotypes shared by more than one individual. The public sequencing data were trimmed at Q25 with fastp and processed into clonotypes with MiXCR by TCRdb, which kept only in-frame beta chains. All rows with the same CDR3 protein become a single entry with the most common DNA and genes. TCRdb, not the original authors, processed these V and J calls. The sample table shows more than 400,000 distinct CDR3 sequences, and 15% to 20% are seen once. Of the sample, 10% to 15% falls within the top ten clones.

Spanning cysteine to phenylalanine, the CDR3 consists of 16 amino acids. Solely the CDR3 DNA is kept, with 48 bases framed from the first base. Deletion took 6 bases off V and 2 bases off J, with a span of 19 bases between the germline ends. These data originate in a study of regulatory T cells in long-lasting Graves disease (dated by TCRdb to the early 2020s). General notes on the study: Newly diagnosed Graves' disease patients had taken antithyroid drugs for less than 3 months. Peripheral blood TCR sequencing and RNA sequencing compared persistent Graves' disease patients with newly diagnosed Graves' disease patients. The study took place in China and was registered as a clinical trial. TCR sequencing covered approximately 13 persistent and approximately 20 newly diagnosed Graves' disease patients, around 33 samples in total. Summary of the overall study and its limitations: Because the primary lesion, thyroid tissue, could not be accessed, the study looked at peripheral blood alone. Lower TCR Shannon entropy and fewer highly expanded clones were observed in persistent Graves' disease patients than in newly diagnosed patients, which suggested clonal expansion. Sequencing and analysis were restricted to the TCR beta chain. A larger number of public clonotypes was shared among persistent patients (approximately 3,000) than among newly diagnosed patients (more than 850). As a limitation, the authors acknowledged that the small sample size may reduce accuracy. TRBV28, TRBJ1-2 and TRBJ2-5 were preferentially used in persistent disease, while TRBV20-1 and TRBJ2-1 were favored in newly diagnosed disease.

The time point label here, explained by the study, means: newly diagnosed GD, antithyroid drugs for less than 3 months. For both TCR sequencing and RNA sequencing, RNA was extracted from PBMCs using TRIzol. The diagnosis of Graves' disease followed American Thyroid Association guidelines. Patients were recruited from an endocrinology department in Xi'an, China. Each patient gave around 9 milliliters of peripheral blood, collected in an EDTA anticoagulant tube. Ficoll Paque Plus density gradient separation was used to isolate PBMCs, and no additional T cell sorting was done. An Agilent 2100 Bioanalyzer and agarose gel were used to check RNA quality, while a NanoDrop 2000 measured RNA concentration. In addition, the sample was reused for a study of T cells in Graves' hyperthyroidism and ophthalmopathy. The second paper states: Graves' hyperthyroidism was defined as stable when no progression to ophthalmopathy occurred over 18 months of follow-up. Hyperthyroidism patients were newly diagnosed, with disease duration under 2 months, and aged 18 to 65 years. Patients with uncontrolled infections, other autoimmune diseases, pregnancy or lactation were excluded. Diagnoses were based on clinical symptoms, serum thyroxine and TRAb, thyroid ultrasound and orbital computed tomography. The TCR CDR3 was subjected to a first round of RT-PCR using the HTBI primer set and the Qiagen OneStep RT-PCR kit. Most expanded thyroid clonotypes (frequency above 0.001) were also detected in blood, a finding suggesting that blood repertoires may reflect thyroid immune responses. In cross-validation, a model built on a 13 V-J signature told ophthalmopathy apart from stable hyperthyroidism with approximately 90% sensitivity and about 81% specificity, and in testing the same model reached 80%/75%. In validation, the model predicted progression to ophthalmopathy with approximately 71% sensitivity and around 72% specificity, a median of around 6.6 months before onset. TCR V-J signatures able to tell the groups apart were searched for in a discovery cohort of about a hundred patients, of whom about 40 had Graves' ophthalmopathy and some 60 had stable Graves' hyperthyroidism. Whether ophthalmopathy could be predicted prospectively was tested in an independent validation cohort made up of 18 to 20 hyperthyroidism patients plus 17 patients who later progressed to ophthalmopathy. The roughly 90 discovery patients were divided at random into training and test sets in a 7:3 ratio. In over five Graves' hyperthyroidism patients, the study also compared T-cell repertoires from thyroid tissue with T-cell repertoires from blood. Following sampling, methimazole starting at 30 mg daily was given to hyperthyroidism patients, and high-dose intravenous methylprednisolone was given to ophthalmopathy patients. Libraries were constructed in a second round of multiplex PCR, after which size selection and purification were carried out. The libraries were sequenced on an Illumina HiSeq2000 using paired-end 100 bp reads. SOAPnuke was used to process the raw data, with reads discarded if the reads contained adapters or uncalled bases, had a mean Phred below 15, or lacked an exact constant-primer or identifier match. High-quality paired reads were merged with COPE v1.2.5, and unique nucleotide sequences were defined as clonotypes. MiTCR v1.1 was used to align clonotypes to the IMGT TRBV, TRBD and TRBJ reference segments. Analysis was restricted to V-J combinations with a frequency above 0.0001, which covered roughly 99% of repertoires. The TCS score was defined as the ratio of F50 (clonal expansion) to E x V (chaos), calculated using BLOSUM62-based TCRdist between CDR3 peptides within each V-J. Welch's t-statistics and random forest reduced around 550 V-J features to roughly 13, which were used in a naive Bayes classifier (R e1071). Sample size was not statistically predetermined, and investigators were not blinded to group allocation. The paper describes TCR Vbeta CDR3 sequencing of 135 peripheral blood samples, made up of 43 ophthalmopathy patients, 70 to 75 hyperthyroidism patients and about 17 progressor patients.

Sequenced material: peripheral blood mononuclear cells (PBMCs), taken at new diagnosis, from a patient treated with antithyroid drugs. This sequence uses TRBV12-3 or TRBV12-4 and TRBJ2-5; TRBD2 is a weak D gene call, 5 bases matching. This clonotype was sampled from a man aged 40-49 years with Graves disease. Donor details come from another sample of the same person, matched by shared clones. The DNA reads TGTGCCAGCAGCTCCATCTTAGCCGGGATACAAGAGACCCAGTACTTC. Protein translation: CASSSILAGIQETQYF.